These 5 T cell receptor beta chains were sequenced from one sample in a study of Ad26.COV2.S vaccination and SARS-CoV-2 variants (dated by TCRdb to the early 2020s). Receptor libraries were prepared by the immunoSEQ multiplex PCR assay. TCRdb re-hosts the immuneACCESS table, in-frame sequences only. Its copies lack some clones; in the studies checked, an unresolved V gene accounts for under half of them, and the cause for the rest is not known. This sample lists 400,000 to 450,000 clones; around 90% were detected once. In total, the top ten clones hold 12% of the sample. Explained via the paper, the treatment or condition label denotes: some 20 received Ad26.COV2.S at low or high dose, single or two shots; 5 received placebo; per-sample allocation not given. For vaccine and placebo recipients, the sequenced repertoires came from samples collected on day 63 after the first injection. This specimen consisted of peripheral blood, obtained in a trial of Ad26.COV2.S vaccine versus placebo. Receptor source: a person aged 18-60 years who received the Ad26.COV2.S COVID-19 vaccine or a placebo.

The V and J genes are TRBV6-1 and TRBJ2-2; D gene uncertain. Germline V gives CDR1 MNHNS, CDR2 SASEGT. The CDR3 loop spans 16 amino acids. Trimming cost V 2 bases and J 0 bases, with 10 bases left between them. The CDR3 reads CASSELWAANTGELFF. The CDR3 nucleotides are TGTGCCAGCAGTGAACTATGGGCTGCGAACACCGGGGAGCTGTTTTTT.

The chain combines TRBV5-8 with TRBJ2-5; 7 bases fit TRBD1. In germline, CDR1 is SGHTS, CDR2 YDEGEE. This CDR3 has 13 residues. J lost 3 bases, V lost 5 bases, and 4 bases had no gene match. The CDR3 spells CASSRGQEETQYF. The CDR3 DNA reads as TGTGCCAGCAGTCGAGGACAGGAAGAGACCCAGTACTTC.

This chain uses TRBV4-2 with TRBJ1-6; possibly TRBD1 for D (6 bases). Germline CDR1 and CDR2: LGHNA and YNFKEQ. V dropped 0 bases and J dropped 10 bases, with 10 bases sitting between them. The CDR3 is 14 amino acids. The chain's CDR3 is CASSQEGGRSPLHF. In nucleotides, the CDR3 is TGTGCCAGCAGCCAAGAAGGGGGAAGATCACCCCTCCACTTT.

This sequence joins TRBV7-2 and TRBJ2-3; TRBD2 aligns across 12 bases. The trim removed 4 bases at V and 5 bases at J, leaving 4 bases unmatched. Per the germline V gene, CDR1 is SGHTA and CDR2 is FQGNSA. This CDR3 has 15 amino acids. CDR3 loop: CASSSSGRAQDTQYF. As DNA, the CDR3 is TGTGCCAGCAGCTCTAGCGGGAGGGCCCAAGATACGCAGTATTTT.

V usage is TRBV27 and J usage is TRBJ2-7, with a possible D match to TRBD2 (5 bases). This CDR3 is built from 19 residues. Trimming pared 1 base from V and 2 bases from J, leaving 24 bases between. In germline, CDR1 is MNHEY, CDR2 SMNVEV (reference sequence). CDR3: CASSLFPPTRAGVTYEQYF. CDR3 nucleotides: TGTGCCAGCAGTTTATTTCCCCCAACGAGGGCCGGGGTTACCTACGAGCAGTACTTC.